These T cell receptor beta chains were read from a single sample in a study of blood T cells in healthy people across ages. TCRdb fed the 5' RACE reads into MiXCR, producing one record per CDR3 protein. The table shows around 750,000 distinct CDR3 sequences, with approximately 55% occurring only once. Material for sequencing was blood. The receptors stem from an elderly man in good health. Both conserved end residues are part of each CDR3. D genes are given only for firm matches. Some rows mark clone size as missing; the rest say once, few, many or name a class of expanded clone.

>TRBV3-1|NA|NA|TRBJ2-3
CASSQDRDLGRYAYF
TGTGCCAGCAGCCAAGACCGGGACTTGGGGAGATACGCGTATTTT
>TRBV9|NA|NA|TRBJ2-1
CASSVLAVNEQFF
TGTGCCAGCAGCGTATTAGCGGTCAATGAGCAGTTCTTC
>TRBV3-1|TRBD1|NA|TRBJ2-7
CASSRYTGTGDHEQYF
TGTGCCAGCAGCCGATATACCGGGACAGGGGACCACGAGCAGTACTTC
>TRBV7-3|NA|NA|TRBJ1-1
CASSSGPTTEAFF
TGTGCCAGCAGCTCGGGACCTACCACGGAGGCTTTCTTT
>TRBV2|NA|NA|TRBJ2-5
CASSGPARGEQYF
TGTGCCAGCAGTGGACCGGCTAGGGGGGAGCAGTACTTC
>TRBV5-5|NA|NA|TRBJ2-5
CASSSSQTQYF
TGTGCCAGCAGCTCGAGCCAGACCCAGTACTTC
>TRBV7-2|NA|NA|TRBJ1-1
CASAPRTTEAFF
TGTGCCAGCGCTCCCCGGACAACTGAAGCTTTCTTT
>TRBV28|NA|NA|TRBJ2-3
CASSSPEGTGHRYAYF
TGTGCCAGCAGTTCCCCTGAGGGGACGGGGCACAGATACGCGTATTTT
>TRBV6-1|TRBD1|NA|TRBJ1-2
CASSRQGNNYGYTF
TGTGCCAGCAGTAGACAGGGGAACAACTATGGCTACACCTTC
>TRBV20-1|TRBD1|NA|TRBJ1-2
CSASARTGGAYGYTF
TGCAGTGCTAGTGCCAGGACAGGGGGCGCCTATGGCTACACCTTC
>TRBV5-1|NA|NA|TRBJ2-5
CASSATNGYQETQYF
TGCGCCAGCAGCGCGACCAACGGATACCAAGAGACCCAGTACTTC
>TRBV20-1|NA|few|TRBJ2-1
CSALGQGGYNEQFF
TGCAGTGCCCTCGGCCAGGGCGGTTACAATGAGCAGTTCTTC
>TRBV14|NA|few|TRBJ2-7
CASSQVRGNEQYF
TGTGCCAGCAGCCAAGTTCGGGGGAACGAGCAGTACTTC
>TRBV18|NA|NA|TRBJ2-1
CASSPYFGGEDGEQFF
TGTGCCAGCTCACCCTATTTTGGGGGTGAAGACGGTGAGCAGTTCTTC
>TRBV28|NA|NA|TRBJ1-1
CASSSRRHIEAFF
TGTGCCAGCAGTTCCAGACGACATATTGAAGCTTTCTTT
>TRBV6-5|NA|NA|TRBJ2-1
CACSYNNAYNEQFF
TGTGCCTGCAGTTACAATAACGCCTACAATGAGCAGTTCTTC
>TRBV20-1|TRBD2|few|TRBJ2-3
CSVLAGVLDTQYF
TGCAGTGTTCTAGCGGGAGTCTTGGATACGCAGTATTTT
>TRBV29-1|TRBD1|NA|TRBJ2-7
CSVRRDREYEQYF
TGCAGCGTGAGAAGGGACAGAGAATACGAGCAGTACTTC
>TRBV7-6|NA|few|TRBJ2-7
CASSLDWGLPYEQYF
TGTGCCAGCAGCTTAGATTGGGGACTCCCCTACGAGCAGTACTTC
>TRBV20-1|TRBD2|NA|TRBJ2-3
CSASGTSGRRADTQYF
TGCAGTGCCTCCGGGACGAGCGGGAGAAGGGCAGATACGCAGTATTTT
>TRBV11-3|NA|NA|TRBJ2-1
CASSLARAGKHEQFF
TGTGCCAGCAGCTTAGCCAGGGCGGGGAAGCATGAGCAGTTCTTC
>TRBV2|TRBD1|NA|TRBJ1-3
CASSRTGEGNTIYF
TGTGCCAGCAGTCGGACAGGGGAAGGAAACACCATATATTTT
>TRBV10-3|NA|few|TRBJ2-7
CAISTRDTESYEQYF
TGTGCCATCAGTACCCGGGACACTGAATCCTACGAGCAGTACTTC
>TRBV4-2|NA|NA|TRBJ2-7
CASSRELTGTTYEQYF
TGTGCCAGCAGCCGGGAGCTGACAGGCACAACCTACGAGCAGTACTTC
>TRBV13|TRBD2|NA|TRBJ2-4
CASSLNTGGKNIQYF
TGTGCCAGCAGCCTAAATACGGGGGGCAAAAACATTCAGTACTTC
>TRBV6-5|NA|NA|TRBJ2-5
CASSPDPDREGETQYF
TGTGCCAGCAGCCCAGACCCTGACAGGGAGGGAGAGACCCAGTACTTC
>TRBV20-1|TRBD2|NA|TRBJ2-5
CSAPVASGRPGETQYF
TGCAGTGCCCCGGTTGCTAGCGGGAGACCGGGGGAGACCCAGTACTTC
>TRBV7-8|TRBD2|once|TRBJ2-7
CASSSGTSRPLSSYEQYF
TGTGCCAGCAGCTCCGGGACTAGCAGGCCTCTCAGCTCCTACGAGCAGTACTTC
>TRBV5-1|TRBD2|NA|TRBJ2-4
CASSDYSGRVSKNIQYF
TGCGCCAGCAGCGACTACAGCGGGAGGGTCTCCAAAAACATTCAGTACTTC
>TRBV12-3/TRBV12-4|NA|NA|TRBJ1-6
CTSTIAHPSGGSPLHF
TGTACCAGCACCATAGCGCACCCGTCTGGGGGTTCACCCCTCCACTTT
>TRBV5-5|NA|NA|TRBJ1-5
CASSPVVATNQPQHF
TGTGCCAGCAGCCCGGTAGTGGCTACAAATCAGCCCCAGCATTTT
>TRBV29-1|TRBD2|few|TRBJ2-7
CSVTLAGSVLGEQYF
TGCAGCGTTACCCTAGCGGGGTCCGTCTTGGGCGAGCAGTACTTC
>TRBV9|TRBD2|NA|TRBJ2-4
CASSVRGEDIQYF
TGTGCCAGCAGCGTACGGGGGGAGGACATTCAGTACTTC
>TRBV11-2|NA|NA|TRBJ2-2
CASSPPTGELFF
TGTGCCAGCAGCCCTCCGACCGGGGAGCTGTTTTTT
>TRBV27|NA|NA|TRBJ2-7
CASSPMNRYEQYF
TGTGCCAGCAGTCCTATGAACCGCTACGAGCAGTACTTC
>TRBV4-1|NA|NA|TRBJ2-2
CASSQAGNSNTGELFF
TGCGCCAGCAGCCAAGCTGGGAATTCGAACACCGGGGAGCTGTTTTTT
>TRBV20-1|NA|NA|TRBJ2-3
CSARERDLHRYAYF
TGCAGTGCTAGAGAGAGGGACTTGCACAGATACGCGTATTTT
>TRBV5-1|NA|NA|TRBJ2-7
CASSFSTGLYEQYF
TGCGCCAGCAGCTTCAGCACGGGTCTCTACGAGCAGTACTTC
>TRBV20-1|NA|NA|TRBJ1-6
CSASPPEGGENSPLHF
TGCAGTGCTAGCCCCCCGGAGGGGGGTGAGAATTCACCCCTCCACTTT
>TRBV29-1|NA|NA|TRBJ2-3
CSVLLTRTDTQYF
TGCAGCGTTCTCTTGACTCGCACAGATACGCAGTATTTT
>TRBV5-1|NA|NA|TRBJ2-5
CASSLLGAQETQYF
TGCGCCAGCAGCTTGTTAGGGGCCCAAGAGACCCAGTACTTC
>TRBV24-1|TRBD1|NA|TRBJ1-5
CAVQGNNQPQHF
TGTGCCGTACAGGGGAACAATCAGCCCCAGCATTTT
>TRBV9|NA|NA|TRBJ2-5
CASSASGTRLHQETQYF
TGTGCCAGCAGCGCCTCCGGGACTCGTCTCCACCAAGAGACCCAGTACTTC
>TRBV10-3|NA|NA|TRBJ1-2
CAISESGGAYGYTF
TGTGCCATCAGTGAGTCGGGCGGAGCCTATGGCTACACCTTC
>TRBV11-2|NA|NA|TRBJ1-2
CASSRGPGGGYTF
TGTGCCAGCAGCCGGGGACCCGGGGGTGGCTACACCTTC
>TRBV3-1|TRBD1|few|TRBJ1-6
CASSPENRGTHSPLHF
TGTGCCAGCAGCCCCGAGAACAGGGGCACGCATTCACCCCTCCACTTT
>TRBV15|NA|once|TRBJ1-1
CATSRDRGNLNTEAFF
TGTGCCACCAGCAGAGACCGCGGGAACCTGAACACTGAAGCTTTCTTT
>TRBV5-1|TRBD2|few|TRBJ2-5
CASSSLTSGYQETQYF
TGCGCCAGCAGCTCCTTGACTAGCGGGTACCAAGAGACCCAGTACTTC
>TRBV18|TRBD1|few|TRBJ2-5
CASSRRDRKNRQETQYF
TGTGCCAGCTCACGCCGGGACAGAAAAAACCGGCAAGAGACCCAGTACTTC
>TRBV20-1|TRBD2|few|TRBJ2-1
CSALAGGKDNEQFF
TGCAGTGCTTTAGCGGGAGGTAAAGACAATGAGCAGTTCTTC
>TRBV10-2|TRBD2|few|TRBJ2-3
CASSPPQIAGGGDGSTDTQYF
TGCGCCAGCAGCCCACCCCAAATAGCGGGAGGAGGAGACGGGAGCACAGATACGCAGTATTTT
>TRBV29-1|NA|many|TRBJ2-3
CSTNTDTQYF
TGCAGCACGAACACAGATACGCAGTATTTT
>TRBV27|TRBD1|NA|TRBJ2-7
CASRKTGIYQQYF
TGTGCCAGCAGGAAGACAGGGATCTACCAGCAGTACTTC
>TRBV20-1|NA|NA|TRBJ1-1
CSAREGNLNTEAFF
TGCAGTGCTAGAGAGGGCAATCTGAACACTGAAGCTTTCTTT
>TRBV7-9|NA|NA|TRBJ1-4
CASSYPGATNEKLFF
TGTGCCAGCAGCTACCCGGGAGCAACTAATGAAAAACTGTTTTTT
>TRBV6-5|TRBD1|NA|TRBJ2-5
CASSYWGQGTQETQYF
TGTGCCAGCAGTTACTGGGGACAGGGGACCCAAGAGACCCAGTACTTC
>TRBV7-9|TRBD2|NA|TRBJ2-1
CASSLDRLAGANEQFF
TGTGCCAGCAGCTTAGACAGACTAGCGGGAGCCAATGAGCAGTTCTTC